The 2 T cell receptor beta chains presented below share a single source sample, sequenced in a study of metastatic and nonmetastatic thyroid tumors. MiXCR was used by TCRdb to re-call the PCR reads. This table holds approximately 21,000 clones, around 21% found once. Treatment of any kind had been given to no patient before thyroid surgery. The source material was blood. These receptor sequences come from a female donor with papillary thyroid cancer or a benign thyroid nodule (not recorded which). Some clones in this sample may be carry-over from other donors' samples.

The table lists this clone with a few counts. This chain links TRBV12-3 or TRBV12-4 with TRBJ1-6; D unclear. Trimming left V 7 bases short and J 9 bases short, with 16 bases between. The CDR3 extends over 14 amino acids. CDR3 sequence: CASTLHMERSPLHF. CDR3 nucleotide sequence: TGTGCCAGCACCCTGCACATGGAACGTTCACCCCTCCACTTT.

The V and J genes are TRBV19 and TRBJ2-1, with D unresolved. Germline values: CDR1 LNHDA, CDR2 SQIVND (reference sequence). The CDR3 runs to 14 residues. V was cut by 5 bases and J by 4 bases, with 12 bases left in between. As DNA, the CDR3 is TGTGCCAGTAGTCCCTCGGGCTATTACAATGAGCAGTTCTTC. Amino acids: CASSPSGYYNEQFF.